These 13 T cell receptor beta chains share one sample of origin, sequenced in a study of technical replicates of blood from a handful of donors. The data were produced by immunoSEQ multiplex PCR, yet TCRdb's version contains in-frame clones alone and is incomplete. The sample contains around 90,000 clones, around 94% of which appear only once. Sequenced material: T cells isolated from PBMCs. The receptors were gathered from a human donor in good health.

The gene calls are TRBV4-1 and TRBJ2-1, with TRBD2 matching over 12 bases. The CDR3 runs 15 residues. V shed 4 bases and J 4 bases; nucleotides not matched to a gene: 2. Germline lookup yields CDR1 MGHRA and CDR2 YSYEKL. CDR3 sequence (DNA): TGCGCCAGCAGCCCGCTAGCGGGAGGGTACAATGAGCAGTTCTTC. Its translation: CASSPLAGGYNEQFF.

The sample holds one count of this clone. V gene TRBV29-1 combines with J gene TRBJ2-2, with 9 bases matching TRBD2. In germline, CDR1 is SQVTM, CDR2 ANQGSEA. The V gene end was trimmed by 7 bases and the J gene end by 9 bases; junction bases not matched to a gene: 12. This CDR3 spans 14 amino acids. This CDR3 is CSAIAGANSWELFF. The CDR3 nucleotides read TGCAGCGCGATAGCGGGAGCCAATTCCTGGGAGCTGTTTTTT.

The V call is TRBV19, the J call TRBJ1-2; 10 nucleotides align to TRBD1. CDR1 and CDR2 from the germline V gene are LNHDA and SQIVND (reference sequence). CDR3 size: 14 residues. V shed 5 bases, J shed 5 bases, and the junction held 5 bases outside the gene matches. The CDR3 DNA reads as TGTGCCAGTAGTCCGATGGGACAGGGGTATGGCTACACCTTC. Translated, it gives CASSPMGQGYGYTF.

The V call is TRBV11-2, the J call TRBJ2-5, with TRBD2 matching 10 bases. Germline loops: CDR1 SGHAT, CDR2 FQNNGV. CDR3 length: 15 amino acids. The junction had 6 bases not matched to a gene; V was cut back by 3 bases and J by 5 bases. The CDR3 coding sequence is TGTGCCAGCAGCTTCCGAGCGGGGGGGCAGGAGACCCAGTACTTC. Protein: CASSFRAGGQETQYF.

The J gene is TRBJ2-2, the V gene TRBV5-4, with D possibly matching TRBD1 (6 bases). The V gene lost 4 bases and the J gene lost 0 bases, with 16 bases spanning the gap. Looked up from germline, CDR1 is SGHNT and CDR2 is YYREEE (reference sequence). CDR3 length: 17 amino acids. For the CDR3, the DNA is TGTGCCAGCAGCACACCATCACAGGGTACGAACACCGGGGAGCTGTTTTTT. It translates to CASSTPSQGTNTGELFF.

This chain joins TRBV27 and TRBJ2-7; tentatively, D is TRBD2 (7 bases). The CDR3 contains 15 residues. Germline V CDR1 and CDR2: MNHEY, SMNVEV (reference sequence). The ends were cut back, 2 bases at V and 4 bases at J, with 15 bases in the middle. CDR3 bases: TGTGCCAGCAGTTTACTTGGCAGGGGACTATACGAGCAGTACTTC. It translates to CASSLLGRGLYEQYF.

This rearrangement joins TRBV11-2 to TRBJ1-1; D is undetermined. The CDR3 runs 15 residues. V was pared by 3 bases and J by 3 bases, with 14 bases between. The germline CDR1 and CDR2 sequences are SGHAT and FQNNGV. CDR3 sequence (DNA): TGTGCCAGCAGCTTCAGTTGGGAGAAGGACACTGAAGCTTTCTTT. Translation: CASSFSWEKDTEAFF. The entire variable domain, with the rest obtained from reference TRBV11-2 and TRBJ1-1, is as follows: EAGVAQSPRYKIIEKRQSVAFWCNPISGHATLYWYQQILGQGPKLLIQFQNNGVVDDSQLPKDRFSAERLKGVDSTLKIQPAKLEDSAVYLCASSFSWEKDTEAFFGQGTRLTVV.

CDR3 nucleotides: TGCGCCAGCAGCCAAGATAAAGGCTACACCTTC. The encoded protein is CASSQDKGYTF. This chain connects TRBV4-1 to TRBJ1-2; unclear D gene. This CDR3 has 11 amino acids. V gave up 0 bases and J gave up 8 bases, with 4 bases separating them. CDR1 is MGHRA and CDR2 is YSYEKL in the germline V gene.

The V and J genes are TRBV7-8 and TRBJ1-2; 7 bases are shared with TRBD1. CDR3 length equals 13 residues. V was pared by 6 bases and J by 3 bases, with 4 bases of the junction left unmatched. Per germline, CDR1 SGHVS and CDR2 FQNEAQ. The DNA of the CDR3 is TGTGCCAGCAGTTCCAGGGGGGACTATGGCTACACCTTC. Translation: CASSSRGDYGYTF. Full variable domain (missing parts from reference TRBV7-8 and TRBJ1-2): GAGVSQSPRYKVAKRGQDVALRCDPISGHVSLFWYQQALGQGPEFLTYFQNEAQLDKSGLPSDRFFAERPEGSVSTLKIQRTQQEDSAVYLCASSSRGDYGYTFGSGTRLTVV.

This clone was counted once. The chain combines TRBV30 with TRBJ1-2, with 9 nucleotides matching TRBD1. Germline CDR1 is GTSNPN and CDR2 is SVGIG (reference sequence). The CDR3 runs to 14 residues. The CDR3 here is CAYASTGGAGGYTF. CDR3 DNA: TGTGCTTACGCGAGTACAGGGGGCGCAGGTGGCTACACCTTC.

The V call is TRBV19, the J call TRBJ2-5; D remains unclear. This CDR3 region has 15 residues. Trimming took off 3 bases at V and 5 bases at J, with 16 bases between the two ends. Per the germline V gene, CDR1 is LNHDA and CDR2 is SQIVND (reference sequence). In nucleotides, the CDR3 is TGTGCCAGTAGTATGCCCCACCTGCCGCAGGAGACCCAGTACTTC. This codes for CASSMPHLPQETQYF.

V and J are TRBV2 and TRBJ2-1; 7 bases map to TRBD2. CDR3 length: 14 amino acids. With V trimmed by 8 bases and J by 0 bases, 4 bases remained unmatched. Germline loops: CDR1 SNHLY, CDR2 FYNNEI. CDR3 nucleotides: TGTGCCAGCCGTAGCGGGTCCTCCTACAATGAGCAGTTCTTC. Protein sequence: CASRSGSSYNEQFF.

The chain is built from TRBV10-3 and TRBJ2-1; D is possibly TRBD2 (5 bases). The CDR3 sequence is 13 residues long. V was shortened by 0 bases and J by 9 bases, with 9 bases between the two germline ends. Germline assignment: CDR1 ENHRY and CDR2 SYGVKD. DNA of the CDR3: TGTGCCATCAGTGAGTCGTGGGAGCTTGAGCAGTTCTTC. The encoded protein is CAISESWELEQFF.